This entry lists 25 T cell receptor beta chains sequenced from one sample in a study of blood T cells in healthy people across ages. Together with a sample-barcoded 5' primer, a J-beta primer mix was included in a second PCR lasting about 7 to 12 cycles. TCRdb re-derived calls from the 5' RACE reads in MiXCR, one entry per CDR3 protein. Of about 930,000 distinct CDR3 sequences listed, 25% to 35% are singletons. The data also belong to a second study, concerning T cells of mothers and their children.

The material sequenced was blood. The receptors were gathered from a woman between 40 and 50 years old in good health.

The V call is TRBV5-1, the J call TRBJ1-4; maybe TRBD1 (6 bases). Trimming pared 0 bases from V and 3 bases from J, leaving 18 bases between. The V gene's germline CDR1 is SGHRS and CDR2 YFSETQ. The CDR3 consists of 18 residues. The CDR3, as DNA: TGCGCCAGCAGCTTGGCATCGGACAGCATTGCAGCTAATGAAAAACTGTTTTTT. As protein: CASSLASDSIAANEKLFF.

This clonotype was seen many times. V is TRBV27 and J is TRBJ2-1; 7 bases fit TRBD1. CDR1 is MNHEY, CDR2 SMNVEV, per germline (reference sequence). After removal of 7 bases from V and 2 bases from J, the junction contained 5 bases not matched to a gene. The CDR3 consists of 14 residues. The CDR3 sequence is CASKRDSPYNEQFF. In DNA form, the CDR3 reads TGTGCCAGCAAGAGGGACAGTCCCTACAATGAGCAGTTCTTC.

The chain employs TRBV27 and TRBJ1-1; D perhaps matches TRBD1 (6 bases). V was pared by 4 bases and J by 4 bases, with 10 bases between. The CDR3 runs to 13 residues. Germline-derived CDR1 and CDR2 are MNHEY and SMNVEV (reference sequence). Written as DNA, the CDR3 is TGTGCCAGCAGTTGGGGGCCCCCCACTGAAGCTTTCTTT. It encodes CASSWGPPTEAFF.

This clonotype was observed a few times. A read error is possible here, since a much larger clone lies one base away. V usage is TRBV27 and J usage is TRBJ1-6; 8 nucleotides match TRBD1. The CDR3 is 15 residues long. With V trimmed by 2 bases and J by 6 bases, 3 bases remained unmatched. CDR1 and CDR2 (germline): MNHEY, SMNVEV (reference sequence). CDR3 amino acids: CASSLKGQANSPLHF. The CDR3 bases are TGTGCCAGCAGTTTAAAGGGACAGGCTAATTCACCCCTCCACTTT.

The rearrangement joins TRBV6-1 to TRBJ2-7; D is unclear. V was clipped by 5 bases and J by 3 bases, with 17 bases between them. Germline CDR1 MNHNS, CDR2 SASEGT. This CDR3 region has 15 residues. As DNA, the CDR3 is TGTGCCAGCAGTCACTATGGGCAGCCCTTCTACGAGCAGTACTTC. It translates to CASSHYGQPFYEQYF.

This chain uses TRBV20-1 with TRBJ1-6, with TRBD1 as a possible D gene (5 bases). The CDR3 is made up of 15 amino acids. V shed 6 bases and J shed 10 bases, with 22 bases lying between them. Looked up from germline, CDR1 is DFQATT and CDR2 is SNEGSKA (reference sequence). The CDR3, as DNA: TGCAGTGCCCGCGTCCCGGGACCGCCGACCTCACCCCTCCACTTT. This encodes CSARVPGPPTSPLHF.

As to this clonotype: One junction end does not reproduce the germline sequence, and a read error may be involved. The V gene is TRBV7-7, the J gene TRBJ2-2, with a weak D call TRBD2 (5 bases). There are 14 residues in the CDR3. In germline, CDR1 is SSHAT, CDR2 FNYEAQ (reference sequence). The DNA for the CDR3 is TGTGCTAGCAGCTTATCCCCGGGGACCGGGGAGCTGTTTTTT. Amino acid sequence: CASSLSPGTGELFF.

The CDR3 DNA reads TGTGCCAGCTATATCCCGGGTTCCCACGAGCAGTTCTTC. Amino acid sequence: CASYIPGSHEQFF. J is TRBJ2-1 and V is TRBV28; D gene ambiguous. Deletions cut 8 bases from V and 10 bases from J, with 18 bases between. The CDR3 spans 13 residues. The germline gives CDR1 MDHEN, CDR2 SYDVKM.

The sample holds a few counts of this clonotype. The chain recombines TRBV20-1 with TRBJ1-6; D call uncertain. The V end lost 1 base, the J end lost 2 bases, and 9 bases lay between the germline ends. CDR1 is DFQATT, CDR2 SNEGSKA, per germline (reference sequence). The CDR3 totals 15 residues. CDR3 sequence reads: CSARVEGTYNSPLHF. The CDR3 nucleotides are TGCAGTGCTAGAGTGGAGGGCACCTATAATTCACCCCTCCACTTT.

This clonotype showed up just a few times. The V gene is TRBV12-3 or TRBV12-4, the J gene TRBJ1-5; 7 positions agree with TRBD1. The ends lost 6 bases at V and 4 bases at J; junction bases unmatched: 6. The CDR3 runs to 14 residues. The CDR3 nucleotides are TGTGCCAGCAGGCCGGGACAGTCTAATCAGCCCCAGCATTTT. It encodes CASRPGQSNQPQHF.

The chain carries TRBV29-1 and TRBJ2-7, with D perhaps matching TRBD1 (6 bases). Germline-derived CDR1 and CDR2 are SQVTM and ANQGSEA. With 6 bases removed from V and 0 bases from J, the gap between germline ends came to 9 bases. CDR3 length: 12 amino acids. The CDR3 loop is CSVGARSYEQYF. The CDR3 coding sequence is TGCAGCGTGGGGGCCCGCTCCTACGAGCAGTACTTC.

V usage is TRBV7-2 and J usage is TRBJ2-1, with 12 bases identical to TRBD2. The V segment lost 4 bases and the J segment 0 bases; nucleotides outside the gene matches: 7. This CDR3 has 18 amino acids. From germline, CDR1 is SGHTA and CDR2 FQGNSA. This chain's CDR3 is CASSSLAGGPSSYNEQFF. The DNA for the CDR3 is TGTGCCAGCAGCTCTCTAGCGGGGGGGCCTAGCTCCTACAATGAGCAGTTCTTC.

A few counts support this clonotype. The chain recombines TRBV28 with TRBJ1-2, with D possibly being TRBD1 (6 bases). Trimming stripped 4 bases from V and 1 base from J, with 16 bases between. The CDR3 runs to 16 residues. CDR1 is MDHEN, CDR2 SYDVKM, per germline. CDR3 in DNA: TGTGCCAGCAGTTCCCCCCGGGGAGGGGGTAACTATGGCTACACCTTC. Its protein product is CASSSPRGGGNYGYTF.

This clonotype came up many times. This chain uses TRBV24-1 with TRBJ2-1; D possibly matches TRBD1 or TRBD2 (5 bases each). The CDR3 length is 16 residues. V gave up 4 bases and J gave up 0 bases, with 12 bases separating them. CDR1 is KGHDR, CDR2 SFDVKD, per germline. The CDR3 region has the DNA TGTGCCACCAGTGACCCTACCGGGGCCTCCTACAATGAGCAGTTCTTC. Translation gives CATSDPTGASYNEQFF.

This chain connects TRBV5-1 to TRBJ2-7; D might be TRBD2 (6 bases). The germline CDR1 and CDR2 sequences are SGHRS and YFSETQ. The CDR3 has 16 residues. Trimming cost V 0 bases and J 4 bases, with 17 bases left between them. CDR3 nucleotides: TGCGCCAGCAGCTTGGCGGGGACTCCTCAGGATTACGAGCAGTACTTC. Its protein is CASSLAGTPQDYEQYF.

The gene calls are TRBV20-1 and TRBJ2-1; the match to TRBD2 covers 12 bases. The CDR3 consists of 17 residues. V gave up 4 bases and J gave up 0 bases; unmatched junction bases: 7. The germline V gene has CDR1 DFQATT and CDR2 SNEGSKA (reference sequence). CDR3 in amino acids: CSATRLAGVPSYNEQFF. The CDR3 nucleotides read TGCAGTGCTACTAGACTAGCGGGGGTTCCCTCCTACAATGAGCAGTTCTTC.

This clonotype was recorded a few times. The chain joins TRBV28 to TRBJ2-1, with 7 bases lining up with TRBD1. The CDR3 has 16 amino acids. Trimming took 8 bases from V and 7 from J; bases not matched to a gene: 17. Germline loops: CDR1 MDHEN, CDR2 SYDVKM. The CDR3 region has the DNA TGTGCCAGCCGAACGCCCCTCGGCACAGGGGCTAATGAGCAGTTCTTC. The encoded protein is CASRTPLGTGANEQFF. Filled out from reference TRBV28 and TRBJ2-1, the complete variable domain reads DVKVTQSSRYLVKRTGEKVFLECVQDMDHENMFWYRQDPGLGLRLIYFSYDVKMKEKGDIPEGYSVSREKKERFSLILESASTNQTSMYLCASRTPLGTGANEQFFGPGTRLTVL.

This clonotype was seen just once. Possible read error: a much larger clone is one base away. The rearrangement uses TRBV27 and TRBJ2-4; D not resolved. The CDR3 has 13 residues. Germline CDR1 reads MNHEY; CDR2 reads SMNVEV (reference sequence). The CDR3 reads CASSLSQKIIQYF. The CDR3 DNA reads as TGTGCCAGCAGTTTAAGCCAGAAAATCATTCAGTACTTC.

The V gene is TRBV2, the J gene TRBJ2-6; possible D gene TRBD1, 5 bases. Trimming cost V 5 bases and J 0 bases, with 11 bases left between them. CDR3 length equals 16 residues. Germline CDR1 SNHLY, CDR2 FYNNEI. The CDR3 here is CASSRRQNSGANVLTF. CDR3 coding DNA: TGTGCCAGCAGTCGACGACAGAACTCTGGGGCCAACGTCCTGACTTTC.

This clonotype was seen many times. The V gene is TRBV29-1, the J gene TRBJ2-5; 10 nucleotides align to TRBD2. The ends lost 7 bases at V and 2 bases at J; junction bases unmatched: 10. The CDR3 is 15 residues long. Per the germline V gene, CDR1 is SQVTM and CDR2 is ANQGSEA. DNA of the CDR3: TGCAGCGGCTCCCGTAGCGGGGGGATGCAAGAGACCCAGTACTTC. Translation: CSGSRSGGMQETQYF.

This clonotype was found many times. CDR3 region: CSASDRSGGTEQYF. The DNA of the CDR3 is TGCAGTGCTAGTGATCGCTCGGGGGGTACCGAGCAGTACTTC. V usage is TRBV20-1 and J usage is TRBJ2-7; 7 nucleotides match TRBD2. CDR3 size: 14 residues. Looked up from germline, CDR1 is DFQATT and CDR2 is SNEGSKA (reference sequence). V gave up 3 bases and J gave up 6 bases; unmatched junction bases: 11.

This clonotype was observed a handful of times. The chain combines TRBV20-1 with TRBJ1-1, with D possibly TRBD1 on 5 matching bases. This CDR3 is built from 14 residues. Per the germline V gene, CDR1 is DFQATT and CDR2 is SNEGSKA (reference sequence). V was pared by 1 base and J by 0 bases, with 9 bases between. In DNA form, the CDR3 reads TGCAGTGCTAGAGCGGGGCTTATGAACACTGAAGCTTTCTTT. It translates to CSARAGLMNTEAFF.

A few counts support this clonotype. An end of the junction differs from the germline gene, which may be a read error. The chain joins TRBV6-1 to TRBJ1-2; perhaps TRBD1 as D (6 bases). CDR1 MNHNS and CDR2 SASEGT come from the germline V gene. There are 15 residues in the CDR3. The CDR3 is CANSEAWGPYYGYTF. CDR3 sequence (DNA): TGTGCCAACAGTGAAGCCTGGGGGCCCTACTATGGCTACACCTTC.

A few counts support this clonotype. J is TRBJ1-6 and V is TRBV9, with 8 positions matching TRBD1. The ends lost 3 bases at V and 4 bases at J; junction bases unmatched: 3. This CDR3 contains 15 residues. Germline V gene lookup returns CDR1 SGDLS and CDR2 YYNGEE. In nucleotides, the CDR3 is TGTGCCAGCAGCGACCGACAGGGGTATAATTCACCCCTCCACTTT. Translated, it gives CASSDRQGYNSPLHF. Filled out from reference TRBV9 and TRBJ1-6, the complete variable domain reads DSGVTQTPKHLITATGQRVTLRCSPRSGDLSVYWYQQSLDQGLQFLIQYYNGEERAKGNILERFSAQQFPDLHSELNLSSLELGDSALYFCASSDRQGYNSPLHFGNGTRLTVT.

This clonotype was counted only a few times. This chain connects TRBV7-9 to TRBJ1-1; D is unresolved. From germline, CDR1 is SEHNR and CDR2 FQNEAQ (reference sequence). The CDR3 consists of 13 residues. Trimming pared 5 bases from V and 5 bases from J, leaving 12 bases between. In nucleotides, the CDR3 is TGTGCCAGCAGCAGCTTAGGCTTGACTGAAGCTTTCTTT. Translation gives CASSSLGLTEAFF.